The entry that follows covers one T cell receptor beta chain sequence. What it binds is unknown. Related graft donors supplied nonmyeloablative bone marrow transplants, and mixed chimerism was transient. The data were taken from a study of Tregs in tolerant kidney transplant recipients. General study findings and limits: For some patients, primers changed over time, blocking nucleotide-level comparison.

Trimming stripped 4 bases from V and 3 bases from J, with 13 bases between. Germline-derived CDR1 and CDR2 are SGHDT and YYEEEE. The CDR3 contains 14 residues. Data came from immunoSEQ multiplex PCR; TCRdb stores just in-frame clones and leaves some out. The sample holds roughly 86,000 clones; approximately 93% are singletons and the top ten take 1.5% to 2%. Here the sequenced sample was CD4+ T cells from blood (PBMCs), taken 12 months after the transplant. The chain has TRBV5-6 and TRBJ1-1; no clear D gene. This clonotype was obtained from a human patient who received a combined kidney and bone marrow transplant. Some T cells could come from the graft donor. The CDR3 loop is CASSPRQAYTEAFF. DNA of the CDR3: TGTGCCAGCAGCCCCCGCCAGGCTTACACTGAAGCTTTCTTT. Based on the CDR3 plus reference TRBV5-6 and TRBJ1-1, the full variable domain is DAGVTQSPTHLIKTRGQQVTLRCSPKSGHDTVSWYQQALGQGPQFIFQYYEEEERQRGNFPDRFSGHQFPNYSSELNVNALLLGDSALYLCASSPRQAYTEAFFGQGTRLTVV.